This T cell receptor beta chain was captured in a study of vaccination and CD4 T cells after COVID-19. Sequencing of cultured CD4+ T cell DNA used the Oncomine TCR Beta short-read assay. One entry per CDR3 protein results from TCRdb running MiXCR on the PCR reads. The repertoire holds approximately 17,000 distinct CDR3 sequences, 50% seen once, with less than 8.5% in the top ten. With respect to this clonotype: Its specificity is not known.

Treatment defined: roughly 11-day PBMC culture with coronavirus spike peptide pools or control peptides (ViraFEST assay). The V gene's germline CDR1 is SGDLS and CDR2 YYNGEE. The CDR3 runs to 13 residues. V lost 4 bases to trimming and J lost 8 bases, with 15 bases between them. The chain joins TRBV9 to TRBJ1-2; D not certain. The sequencing input was CD4+ T cells from blood, cultured in vitro. This clonotype was sampled from a human donor who had recovered from COVID-19. The CDR3 is CASSFRLEGGYTF. CDR3 nucleotides: TGTGCCAGCAGCTTTCGACTTGAAGGCGGCTACACCTTC. The whole variable domain, filled in from reference TRBV9 and TRBJ1-2, reads DSGVTQTPKHLITATGQRVTLRCSPRSGDLSVYWYQQSLDQGLQFLIQYYNGEERAKGNILERFSAQQFPDLHSELNLSSLELGDSALYFCASSFRLEGGYTFGSGTRLTVV.